These 32 T cell receptor beta chains share one sample of origin, sequenced in a study of Graves' ophthalmopathy and Graves' hyperthyroidism. RNA transcripts were the template, and TCR beta CDR3 regions were amplified from them. The first round was an RT-PCR with HTBI primers, and the second round was a multiplex PCR. TCRdb re-called the multiplex PCR reads through MiXCR, storing one row per CDR3 protein. This sample has 450,000 or so distinct CDR3 sequences, with approximately 15% found just once. Input material: blood. All receptors derive from a woman younger than 45 with Graves' ophthalmopathy.

This clonotype was observed many times. J is TRBJ1-3 and V is TRBV7-6, with D unresolved. Germline V gene data show CDR1 as SGHVS and CDR2 as FNYEAQ. V was trimmed by 3 bases and J by 3 bases, leaving 9 bases between them. This CDR3 region has 14 residues. CDR3 region: CASSLSPIGNTIYF. The DNA of the CDR3 is TGTGCCAGCAGCTTGTCGCCGATTGGAAACACCATATATTTT. Full variable domain (missing parts from reference TRBV7-6 and TRBJ1-3): GAGVSQSPRYKVTKRGQDVALRCDPISGHVSLYWYRQALGQGPEFLTYFNYEAQQDKSGLPNDRFSAERPEGSISTLTIQRTEQRDSAMYRCASSLSPIGNTIYFGEGSWLTVV.

V is TRBV12-3 or TRBV12-4 and J is TRBJ2-5; D unresolved. Trimming stripped 4 bases from V and 5 bases from J, with 11 bases between. This CDR3 has 13 amino acids. The CDR3 region has the DNA TGTGCCAGCAGTTCCTCCTTCTCTGAGACCCAGTACTTC. Protein: CASSSSFSETQYF.

This clonotype has a count of ten or more. V usage is TRBV20-1 and J usage is TRBJ2-7, with 8 positions matching TRBD1. V was clipped by 6 bases and J by 3 bases; unmatched bases: 4. Germline V CDR1 and CDR2: DFQATT, SNEGSKA (reference sequence). The length of the CDR3 is 12 residues. CDR3 nucleotide sequence: TGCAGTGCAACGGACAGGGACTACGAGCAGTACTTC. Translating it yields CSATDRDYEQYF.

This clonotype showed up just a few times. The V call is TRBV4-1, the J call TRBJ2-5; D is unclear. Germline CDR1 MGHRA, CDR2 YSYEKL. The V end lost 1 base, the J end lost 0 bases, and 6 bases lay between the germline ends. The CDR3 runs 14 residues. This chain's CDR3 is CASSQVDNQETQYF. The CDR3 DNA sequence: TGCGCCAGCAGCCAAGTAGACAACCAAGAGACCCAGTACTTC.

The CDR3 loop is CASSSQGAPYEQYF. The DNA for the CDR3 is TGTGCCAGCAGCTCCCAGGGGGCCCCCTACGAGCAGTACTTC. J is TRBJ2-7 and V is TRBV13; TRBD1 matches at 8 bases. The CDR3 spans 14 residues. Germline loops: CDR1 PRHDT, CDR2 FYEKMQ (reference sequence). J lost 2 bases, V lost 4 bases, and 4 bases had no gene match.

This clonotype was recorded once. The rearrangement links TRBV12-3 or TRBV12-4 to TRBJ1-2; TRBD1 agrees at 8 bases. J gave up 4 bases and V 6 bases, and 13 bases lay outside the gene matches. This CDR3 comprises 16 residues. CDR3 residues: CASSSMSRGQGYGYTF. The CDR3 bases are TGTGCCAGCAGCTCCATGTCCAGGGGGCAAGGCTATGGCTACACCTTC.

This clonotype was observed many times. The genes are TRBV28 and TRBJ1-2; no definite D call. The length of the CDR3 is 11 residues. The V gene's germline CDR1 is MDHEN and CDR2 SYDVKM. Trimming pared 7 bases from V and 7 bases from J, leaving 10 bases between. The chain's CDR3 is CASTFTGGYTF. The CDR3 DNA reads as TGTGCCAGCACTTTCACCGGTGGCTACACCTTC.

This clonotype was counted many times. This sequence joins TRBV2 and TRBJ2-5; 7 bases line up with TRBD2. V was pared by 4 bases and J by 1 base, with 12 bases of the junction left unmatched. Germline V gene data show CDR1 as SNHLY and CDR2 as FYNNEI. This CDR3 is built from 17 residues. The CDR3 loop is CASSGGSGSGIQETQYF. The CDR3 DNA sequence: TGTGCCAGCAGTGGCGGGTCGGGAAGCGGGATCCAAGAGACCCAGTACTTC.

Many counts were recorded for this clonotype. This chain uses TRBV28 with TRBJ2-7; D call uncertain. V dropped 7 bases and J dropped 1 base, with 11 bases sitting between them. Germline V gene data show CDR1 as MDHEN and CDR2 as SYDVKM. The CDR3 loop spans 13 amino acids. CDR3 in DNA: TGTGCCAGCAAACTCGGCGGTTCCTACGAGCAGTACTTC. This sequence encodes CASKLGGSYEQYF.

This clonotype showed up many times. This rearrangement joins TRBV28 to TRBJ1-1, with D perhaps TRBD1 (5 bases). Germline values: CDR1 MDHEN, CDR2 SYDVKM. The ends were cut back, 9 bases at V and 1 base at J, with 18 bases in the middle. This CDR3 has 15 amino acids. The CDR3 sequence: CARLRGVGKNTEAFF. CDR3 bases: TGTGCCAGACTCCGGGGGGTCGGGAAGAACACTGAAGCTTTCTTT.

This clonotype was seen ten or more times. This sequence joins TRBV6-5 and TRBJ1-1; no clear D gene. V shed 6 bases and J shed 0 bases, with 8 bases lying between them. The CDR3 runs 13 residues. The germline V gene has CDR1 MNHEY and CDR2 SVGAGI. As DNA, the CDR3 is TGTGCCAGCAGAACGACGGTGAACACTGAAGCTTTCTTT. The encoded protein is CASRTTVNTEAFF.

This sequence joins TRBV6-2 or TRBV6-3 and TRBJ2-7; the D gene is possibly TRBD2 (6 bases). Trimming shortened V by 6 bases and J by 0 bases, and 12 bases separated the two germline ends. The germline V gene has CDR1 MNHEY and CDR2 SVGEGT. The CDR3 runs 14 residues. The CDR3 DNA is TGTGCCAGCAGACCCAGCGGGTCCTCCTACGAGCAGTACTTC. This sequence encodes CASRPSGSSYEQYF.

This clonotype was observed at least ten times. The V call is TRBV7-9, the J call TRBJ2-5; 10 nucleotides agree with TRBD1. Looked up from germline, CDR1 is SEHNR and CDR2 is FQNEAQ (reference sequence). CDR3 size: 15 residues. Trimming cost V 3 bases and J 7 bases; bases outside gene matches: 8. Here the CDR3 reads CASSLGQGLSGTQYF. The CDR3 nucleotides read TGTGCCAGCAGCTTGGGACAGGGGCTTTCGGGGACCCAGTACTTC.

The chain employs TRBV7-2 and TRBJ1-2; D might be TRBD1 (5 bases). Germline CDR1 reads SGHTA; CDR2 reads FQGNSA. The ends were cut back, 4 bases at V and 4 bases at J, with 10 bases in the middle. This CDR3 is built from 13 residues. The CDR3 loop reads CASSSTAIYGYTF. The CDR3 DNA reads as TGTGCCAGCAGCTCGACAGCAATCTATGGCTACACCTTC.

This clonotype has a count of ten or more. V and J are TRBV18 and TRBJ2-7; D could derive from TRBD1 or TRBD2 (5 bases each). Trimming stripped 3 bases from V and 7 bases from J, with 13 bases between. Germline V gives CDR1 KGHSH, CDR2 LQKENI. This CDR3 region has 13 residues. The CDR3 region is CASSPPGRLEQYF. The DNA of the CDR3 is TGTGCCAGCTCACCTCCGGGGCGTCTTGAGCAGTACTTC.

This clonotype occurred many times. The rearrangement uses TRBV6-2 or TRBV6-3 and TRBJ1-2; the D is unclear. The CDR3 covers 12 residues. Between the trimmed V and J ends, which lost 4 bases and 8 bases, there was a span of 11 bases. CDR1 MNHEY and CDR2 SVGEGT come from the germline V gene. The CDR3 region is CASSSHPRGYTF. The CDR3 region has the DNA TGTGCCAGCAGTTCCCACCCTCGGGGCTACACCTTC.

This clonotype has at least ten counts. The V and J genes are TRBV19 and TRBJ1-1, with D uncertain. CDR1 and CDR2 from the germline V gene are LNHDA and SQIVND (reference sequence). Trimming shortened V by 7 bases and J by 4 bases, and 13 bases separated the two germline ends. This CDR3 region has 13 residues. The CDR3 reads CASTRRAVTEAFF. The CDR3 nucleotides are TGTGCCAGTACCCGGAGGGCGGTCACTGAAGCTTTCTTT.

The chain joins TRBV30 to TRBJ1-1; 7 bases are shared with TRBD1. This CDR3 is built from 15 residues. Germline V gene lookup returns CDR1 GTSNPN and CDR2 SVGIG (reference sequence). V lost 0 bases, J lost 4 bases, and 8 bases stayed unmatched. DNA for the CDR3: TGTGCCTGGAGTGTAAAAGGGGGCCGCGGCACTGAAGCTTTCTTT. Protein sequence: CAWSVKGGRGTEAFF.

This clonotype was seen many times. The chain uses TRBV4-2 and TRBJ2-7; 7 bases fit TRBD1. V lost 1 base to trimming and J lost 5 bases; unmatched junction nucleotides: 11. CDR1 is LGHNA and CDR2 is YNFKEQ in the germline V gene. CDR3 length: 16 amino acids. The CDR3 bases are TGTGCCAGCAGCCAAGGGTGGGACAGTAGTACCCACGAGCAGTACTTC. This gives the protein CASSQGWDSSTHEQYF.

In its sample, this clonotype was seen many times. The chain combines TRBV10-3 with TRBJ2-7; 12 bases are a match to TRBD2. After removal of 6 bases from V and 3 bases from J, the junction contained 0 bases not matched to a gene. Germline V gene data show CDR1 as ENHRY and CDR2 as SYGVKD. The CDR3 extends over 13 amino acids. CDR3 sequence reads: CAIRLAGGYEQYF. For the CDR3, the DNA is TGTGCCATCAGACTAGCGGGAGGCTACGAGCAGTACTTC.

Ten or more counts support this clonotype. The chain carries TRBV15 and TRBJ2-5; 10 nucleotides align to TRBD2. Trimming cost V 1 base and J 5 bases; bases outside gene matches: 16. From germline, CDR1 is LNHNV and CDR2 YYDKDF (reference sequence). The CDR3 runs to 19 residues. The DNA for the CDR3 is TGTGCCACCAGCAGAGCTATCTGGGGTAGCGGGAGGCGTGAGGAGACCCAGTACTTC. This sequence encodes CATSRAIWGSGRREETQYF.

This clonotype showed up just a few times. The chain combines TRBV4-1 with TRBJ2-7, with 7 bases aligning to TRBD1. Germline-derived CDR1 and CDR2 are MGHRA and YSYEKL. The CDR3 sequence is 14 residues long. The V segment lost 2 bases and the J segment 7 bases; nucleotides outside the gene matches: 8. This CDR3 is CASSQITGAEEQYF. The CDR3, as DNA: TGCGCCAGCAGCCAAATAACAGGGGCGGAGGAGCAGTACTTC.

The sample holds many counts of this clonotype. The chain recombines TRBV3-1 with TRBJ2-7, with 9 bases matching TRBD2. Losses at the gene ends were 0 bases for V and 5 bases for J; bases not matched to a gene: 11. Germline V gene data show CDR1 as LGHDT and CDR2 as YNNKEL (reference sequence). The CDR3 length is 17 residues. The CDR3: CASSQDTLLAGLNEQYF. The CDR3 nucleotides are TGTGCCAGCAGCCAAGATACCCTACTAGCGGGCCTGAACGAGCAGTACTTC.

This chain links TRBV11-1 with TRBJ1-1, with 10 bases that match TRBD1. This CDR3 spans 16 amino acids. CDR1 is SGHAT and CDR2 is FQDESV in the germline V gene (reference sequence). Trimming at V came to 5 bases and at J to 5 bases, leaving 11 bases not matched to a gene. The CDR3 loop reads CASSPSTGGLGTEAFF. For the CDR3, the DNA is TGTGCCAGCAGCCCTTCGACAGGGGGCTTGGGAACTGAAGCTTTCTTT.

The sample holds many counts of this clonotype. The gene calls are TRBV6-5 and TRBJ2-5, with 13 bases fitting TRBD2. From germline, CDR1 is MNHEY and CDR2 SVGAGI. This CDR3 contains 18 residues. V trimming: 2 bases; J trimming: 6 bases; junction bases outside the gene matches: 12. CDR3: CASSYRQSLAGGPQTQYF. CDR3 DNA sequence: TGTGCCAGCAGTTACCGACAGTCACTAGCGGGGGGGCCACAGACCCAGTACTTC.

There are many counts of this clonotype. The chain joins TRBV5-5 to TRBJ1-2; TRBD1 might be the D (6 bases). CDR1 and CDR2 (germline): SGHKS, YYEKEE (reference sequence). The germline V and J ends were trimmed by 0 bases and 4 bases, with 13 bases remaining between them. CDR3 length: 15 amino acids. In DNA form, the CDR3 reads TGTGCCAGCAGCTTGGCCGGAGGGGGGATCTATGGCTACACCTTC. Translating it yields CASSLAGGGIYGYTF.

This clonotype was detected ten times or more. This chain uses TRBV7-8 with TRBJ2-5; D may correspond to TRBD1 or TRBD2 (5 bases each). CDR3 length: 15 residues. Germline assignment: CDR1 SGHVS and CDR2 FQNEAQ. Trimming pared 4 bases from V and 2 bases from J, leaving 14 bases between. For the CDR3, the DNA is TGTGCCAGCAGCTCTGCCGGGACGGAACAAGAGACCCAGTACTTC. Translated, it gives CASSSAGTEQETQYF. Full variable domain (remainder filled in from reference TRBV7-8 and TRBJ2-5): GAGVSQSPRYKVAKRGQDVALRCDPISGHVSLFWYQQALGQGPEFLTYFQNEAQLDKSGLPSDRFFAERPEGSVSTLKIQRTQQEDSAVYLCASSSAGTEQETQYFGPGTRLLVL.

This clonotype has ten or more counts. The chain uses TRBV20-1 and TRBJ2-7; 11 nucleotides align to TRBD2. The CDR3 is 13 amino acids. V trimming: 3 bases; J trimming: 8 bases; junction bases outside the gene matches: 6. CDR1 and CDR2 from the germline V gene are DFQATT and SNEGSKA (reference sequence). The chain's CDR3 is CSASTSGSRKQYF. DNA of the CDR3: TGCAGTGCTAGTACTAGCGGGAGTAGAAAGCAGTACTTC.

This clonotype was picked up many times. The J gene is TRBJ1-1, the V gene TRBV6-5; possibly TRBD1 for D (5 bases). The length of the CDR3 is 14 residues. V was shortened by 4 bases and J by 4 bases, with 13 bases between the two germline ends. Germline CDR1 and CDR2: MNHEY and SVGAGI. The CDR3 protein is CASSWEGRGTEAFF. CDR3 DNA sequence: TGTGCCAGCAGTTGGGAGGGGCGGGGCACTGAAGCTTTCTTT.

This clonotype turned up a few times. The chain combines TRBV30 with TRBJ1-1; a weak D match, TRBD1 (5 bases). Deletions cut 0 bases from V and 6 bases from J, with 14 bases between. The germline gives CDR1 GTSNPN, CDR2 SVGIG (reference sequence). The CDR3 has 14 residues. The CDR3 here is CAWSVLRGGAEAFF. CDR3 nucleotide sequence: TGTGCCTGGAGTGTACTCCGGGGAGGGGCTGAAGCTTTCTTT.

This clonotype was observed at least ten times. The rearrangement uses TRBV30 and TRBJ2-5; 10 bases agree with TRBD2. The germline gives CDR1 GTSNPN, CDR2 SVGIG (reference sequence). The CDR3 covers 14 residues. After removal of 5 bases from V and 3 bases from J, the junction contained 6 bases not matched to a gene. CDR3 sequence: CAWQIAGGKETQYF. The CDR3 DNA is TGTGCCTGGCAAATAGCGGGAGGAAAAGAGACCCAGTACTTC.

At least ten counts were recorded for this clonotype. DNA for the CDR3: TGTGCCAGCAGCCAAGAACAGGCATCCTCTGGAAACACCATATATTTT. As protein: CASSQEQASSGNTIYF. The gene calls are TRBV4-2 and TRBJ1-3, with TRBD1 as a possible D gene (5 bases). The V and J ends lost 0 bases and 0 bases respectively, with 9 bases between them. CDR3 length: 16 amino acids. The germline gives CDR1 LGHNA, CDR2 YNFKEQ.